Listed below are T cell receptor beta chains from one sample, sequenced in a study of tumor-infiltrating lymphocytes in primary liver carcinoma. One entry per CDR3 protein, called by TCRdb with MiXCR from the multiplex PCR reads. The table lists 300,000 to 350,000 distinct CDR3 sequences, 45% to 70% of them singletons, with more than 15% in the top ten. The specimen was peripheral blood. All receptors derive from a woman in her twenties or thirties with primary liver carcinoma and hepatitis B virus infection. The CDR3 runs from the conserved cysteine through the conserved F or W. D genes are given only for firm matches. A clone size is listed for some rows: how often the clone was seen (once, few, many), or a class if it is expanded.

d_call j_call v_call clone_size cdr3_length cdr3_aa cdr3_nt
. TRBJ2-7 TRBV11-1 . 13 CANSLRYLRERYF TGTGCCAACAGCTTAAGATACCTCCGCGAGCGGTACTTC
. TRBJ1-2 TRBV5-1 . 16 CASSLDSRATIYGYTF TGCGCCAGCAGCTTGGATAGCAGGGCGACCATCTATGGCTACACCTTC
. TRBJ2-2 TRBV11-3 many 19 CASAGGGTEDPTNTGELFF TGTGCCAGCGCAGGGGGGGGGACTGAGGACCCGACGAACACCGGGGAGCTGTTTTTT
. TRBJ1-5 TRBV7-9 . 13 CASCLGPGQSQHF TGTGCCAGCTGCTTAGGACCGGGTCAGTCCCAGCATTTT
. TRBJ2-2 TRBV6-2/TRBV6-3 . 15 CASSYLSDFTGELFF TGTGCCAGCAGTTACCTGAGCGATTTCACCGGGGAGCTGTTTTTT
TRBD1 TRBJ2-3 TRBV11-2 . 15 CVSRAGQGIPDTQYF TGTGTCAGCAGGGCCGGACAGGGAATCCCCGATACGCAGTATTTT
. TRBJ2-7 TRBV11-2 . 15 CASNLRAVSSYEQYF TGTGCCAGCAACCTACGAGCGGTGAGCTCCTACGAGCAGTACTTC
. TRBJ1-5 TRBV6-1 many 16 CASSEVGGRRNQPQHF TGTGCCAGCAGTGAAGTGGGAGGGCGGCGCAATCAGCCCCAGCATTTT
. TRBJ1-5 TRBV7-9 . 13 CASSLPGTRPQHF TGTGCTAGCAGCTTACCGGGAACTCGGCCTCAGCATTTT
. TRBJ2-1 TRBV7-9 . 14 CSCVGGGNYNEQFF TGTTCGTGTGTGGGAGGGGGGAACTACAATGAGCAGTTCTTC
. TRBJ1-1 TRBV4-1 once 19 CASSQELGGSTPMNTEAFF TGCGCCAGCAGCCAAGAGTTAGGAGGATCCACTCCCATGAACACTGAAGCTTTCTTT
. TRBJ2-2 TRBV12-3/TRBV12-4 many 15 CASSFSTAMTGELFF TGTGCCAGCAGTTTCTCAACGGCGATGACCGGGGAGCTGTTTTTT
. TRBJ2-4 TRBV13 . 13 CANSLGRGEIQYF TGTGCCAACAGCTTAGGCCGCGGGGAGATTCAGTACTTC
TRBD1 TRBJ2-6 TRBV6-6 many 15 CASSRTGVGANVLTF TGTGCCAGCAGCCGAACAGGGGTTGGGGCCAACGTCCTGACTTTC
. TRBJ2-7 TRBV4-2 many 14 CASRNMGSTYEQYF TGTGCCAGCCGGAACATGGGAAGCACCTACGAGCAGTACTTC
. TRBJ2-5 TRBV5-4 . 14 CASSAERTKEAQYF TGTGCCAGCAGCGCCGAGCGGACCAAAGAGGCCCAGTACTTC
. TRBJ2-1 TRBV6-5 many 16 CASSNGPGRKNNEQFF TGTGCCAGCAGTAATGGCCCAGGGAGAAAAAACAATGAGCAGTTCTTC
. TRBJ1-6 TRBV30 . 14 CAWSPPVWRGPLHF TGTGCCTGGAGTCCTCCTGTATGGCGGGGACCCCTCCACTTT
. TRBJ2-4 TRBV5-4 few 16 CASSSEGGLAKNIQYF TGTGCCAGCAGTTCCGAGGGGGGGTTGGCCAAAAACATTCAGTACTTC
. TRBJ2-7 TRBV7-9 . 15 CASSLGVGQTYEQYF TGTGCCAGCAGCTTAGGGGTCGGACAGACCTACGAGCAGTACTTC
. TRBJ2-4 TRBV14 . 15 CASSQVEGGVNIQYF TGTGCCAGCAGCCAAGTGGAGGGGGGCGTCAACATTCAGTACTTC
. TRBJ1-1 TRBV12-3/TRBV12-4 many 12 CASTVMNTEAFF TGTGCCAGTACAGTTATGAACACTGAAGCTTTCTTT
TRBD1 TRBJ1-2 TRBV12-3/TRBV12-4 . 15 CASSLYPGTGNGYTF TGTGCCAGCAGTTTGTACCCCGGGACAGGGAATGGCTACACCTTC
. TRBJ2-2 TRBV6-5 . 18 CASSYSGAWIGRAGELFF TGTGCCAGCAGTTACAGTGGTGCGTGGATCGGAAGGGCCGGGGAGCTGTTTTTT
. TRBJ1-6 TRBV7-8 . 14 CASSFPGVSSPLHF TGTGCCAGCAGCTTCCCCGGGGTATCATCACCCCTCCACTTT
. TRBJ1-3 TRBV6-5 few 16 CASSYAPGSSGNTIYF TGTGCCAGCAGTTACGCACCAGGAAGCTCTGGAAACACCATATATTTT
. TRBJ2-5 TRBV11-3 . 18 CASTLLLRRLDYGETQYF TGTGCCAGCACCCTCCTCTTGCGACGCCTGGACTACGGGGAGACTCAGTACTTC
. TRBJ2-7 TRBV6-1 . 13 CATLGTPSSEQYF TGTGCCACTCTGGGAACTCCCTCTTCCGAGCAGTACTTC
. TRBJ2-7 TRBV12-3/TRBV12-4 . 11 CASSFLDEQYF TGTGCCAGCAGTTTTCTAGACGAGCAGTACTTC
TRBD1 TRBJ1-1 TRBV10-3 many 13 CATTTGMNTEAFF TGTGCCACCACGACAGGGATGAACACTGAAGCTTTCTTT
TRBD1 TRBJ2-7 TRBV11-3 many 14 CASSSSTGAGEQYF TGTGCCAGCAGCTCGTCTACAGGGGCCGGCGAGCAGTACTTC
. TRBJ2-5 TRBV14 few 15 CASSQDLKVQETQYF TGTGCCAGCAGCCAAGATCTAAAAGTCCAAGAGACCCAGTACTTC
. TRBJ1-1 TRBV6-6 . 15 CASSYGRRWDTEALF TGTGCCAGCAGTTACGGCAGGCGGTGGGACACTGAAGCTTTATTT
. TRBJ1-5 TRBV6-1 . 14 CASRLDRGNQPQHF TGTGCCAGCAGGCTCGACAGAGGCAATCAGCCCCAGCATTTT
. TRBJ2-5 TRBV11-2 . 14 CANSLGEANGAQYF TGTGCCAACAGCTTAGGAGAGGCCAATGGGGCCCAGTACTTC
. TRBJ2-2 TRBV7-9 once 14 CASSSDGVTGELFF TGTGCCAGCAGCTCTGACGGGGTCACCGGGGAGCTGTTTTTT
. TRBJ2-7 TRBV29-1 . 14 CSVENPESSYDQYF TGCAGCGTTGAAAACCCGGAGAGCTCCTACGATCAGTACTTC
. TRBJ2-3 TRBV2 . 12 CASSVRTDTQYF TGTGCCAGCAGTGTGAGGACAGATACGCAGTATTTT
. TRBJ2-2 TRBV12-3/TRBV12-4 . 15 CASSFGGARFGELFF TGTGCCAGCAGTTTTGGGGGTGCGCGTTTCGGGGAGCTGTTTTTT
. TRBJ1-4 TRBV6-2/TRBV6-3 many 13 CASSYFTNEKLFF TGTGCCAGCAGTTACTTTACTAATGAAAAACTGTTTTTT
. TRBJ2-7 TRBV4-1 . 15 CASSQEGWARYEQYF TGCGCCAGCAGCCAAGAAGGCTGGGCGCGCTACGAGCAGTACTTC
. TRBJ1-5 TRBV11-1 . 14 CASSLDRDGQPHHF TGTGCCAGCAGCTTAGACCGTGACGGACAACCCCATCATTTT
. TRBJ1-2 TRBV6-5 . 15 CASSTSPTLDYGYTF TGTGCCAGCAGTACGAGCCCGACCCTGGACTATGGCTACACCTTC
. TRBJ1-5 TRBV6-6 . 15 CASSYVGQANQPQHF TGTGCCAGCAGTTACGTTGGGCAGGCCAATCAGCCCCAGCATTTT
. TRBJ2-1 TRBV29-1 . 14 CSVGVDSSYNEQFF TGCAGCGTTGGGGTGGACAGCTCCTACAATGAGCAGTTCTTC
. TRBJ2-1 TRBV6-2/TRBV6-3 few 13 CASSYLSDNEQFF TGTGCCAGCAGTTACCTTTCAGACAATGAGCAGTTCTTC
TRBD1 TRBJ1-2 TRBV28 few 17 CASSPGTGGRKRVGYTF TGTGCCAGCAGCCCCGGTACAGGGGGCAGGAAGCGGGTTGGCTACACCTTC
. TRBJ2-1 TRBV7-9 once 13 CASSLGAGPHIDF TGTGCCAGCAGCTTAGGGGCGGGCCCCCATATCGACTTC
. TRBJ2-5 TRBV28 . 15 CASSSSTKVGETQYF TGTGCCAGCAGTTCGAGCACAAAAGTAGGAGAGACCCAGTACTTC
. TRBJ2-2 TRBV12-3/TRBV12-4 . 15 CASSRRRANTGELIF TGTGCCAGCAGTCGCCGCCGGGCTAACACCGGGGAGCTGATTTTT
TRBD2 TRBJ2-5 TRBV12-3/TRBV12-4 . 12 CASSLVTQAGVF TGTGCCAGCAGTTTAGTCACTCAGGCGGGGGTCTTC
. TRBJ1-1 TRBV7-9 . 14 CASSSGSRGTEAFF TGTGCCAGCAGCTCGGGTTCTAGGGGGACTGAAGCTTTCTTT
. TRBJ2-1 TRBV12-3/TRBV12-4 many 12 CASSLDLNEQFF TGTGCCAGCAGTTTAGATCTCAATGAGCAGTTCTTC
. TRBJ2-7 TRBV7-8 few 13 CASSPRTAYEQYF TGTGCCAGCAGCCCGAGGACAGCCTACGAGCAGTACTTC
. TRBJ2-3 TRBV21-1 . 15 CASTTGTSGTDTQYF TGTGCCAGCACTACCGGGACTAGCGGCACAGATACGCAGTATTTT